In this sample, the clone carrying this TCR beta chain turned up many times. The junction and the germline gene differ at one end; a read error may be behind it. CDR3 length equals 17 residues. Germline V gene lookup returns CDR1 SSHAT and CDR2 FNYEAQ (reference sequence). MiXCR was run by TCRdb on the 5' RACE reads, yielding one entry per CDR3 protein. The sample holds about 56,000 distinct CDR3 sequences; 10% to 15% are singletons and the top ten take about 3%. The data were obtained in a study of early T cells in non-severe SARS-CoV-2 infection. The gene calls are TRBV7-7 and TRBJ2-1; 7 bases align to TRBD2. Sequenced material: whole blood. The sequence was obtained from an adult who was a healthcare worker with PCR-confirmed SARS-CoV-2 infection or an uninfected control (not recorded which). In DNA, the CDR3 is TGTGCTAGCAGCTTAGGGATACCTAGCGGACCCTACAATGAGCAGTTCTTC. As protein: CASSLGIPSGPYNEQFF.